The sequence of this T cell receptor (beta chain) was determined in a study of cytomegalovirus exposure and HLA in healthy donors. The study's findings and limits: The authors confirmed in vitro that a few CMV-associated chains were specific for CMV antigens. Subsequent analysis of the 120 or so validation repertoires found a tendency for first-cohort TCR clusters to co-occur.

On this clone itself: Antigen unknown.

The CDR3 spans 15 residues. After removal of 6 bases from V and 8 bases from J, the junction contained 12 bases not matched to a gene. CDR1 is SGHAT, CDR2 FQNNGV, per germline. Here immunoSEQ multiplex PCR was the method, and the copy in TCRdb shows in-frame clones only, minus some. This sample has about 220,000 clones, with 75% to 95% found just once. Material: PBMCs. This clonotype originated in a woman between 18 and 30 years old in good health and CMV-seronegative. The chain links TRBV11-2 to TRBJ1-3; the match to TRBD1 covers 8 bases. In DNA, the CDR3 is TGTGCCAGCAGTTTCCGACCGACAGGGGTAGACACCATATATTTT. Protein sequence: CASSFRPTGVDTIYF.